This T cell receptor (beta chain) was captured by sequencing in a study of T cell changes during pregnancy in multiple sclerosis. CDR1 and CDR2 (germline): MGHRA, YSYEKL. V was clipped by 1 base and J by 6 bases; unmatched bases: 5. The CDR3 is 16 residues long. Assay used: immunoSEQ multiplex PCR; TCRdb lists only in-frame clones, some missing. The sample includes about 94,000 clones, approximately 93% of them seen just once. The source material was peripheral blood, sampled after pregnancy. The clonotype comes from a female donor with multiple sclerosis, enrolled in a pregnancy study. The V call is TRBV4-1, the J call TRBJ2-2; 10 nucleotides agree with TRBD1. The CDR3 region is CASSQVATGGPGELFF. The CDR3 DNA sequence: TGCGCCAGCAGCCAAGTAGCGACAGGGGGCCCCGGGGAGCTGTTTTTT.